Below are 17 T cell receptor beta chains sequenced from a single sample in a study of the immune and genomic landscape of osteosarcoma. The table came from immunoSEQ multiplex PCR; TCRdb's copy has only in-frame clones and leaves some out. Here the sample spans about 1,100 clones, 50% to 70% being singletons. The specimen sequenced was tumor tissue from a local recurrence in the femur. The source is a man aged 65 to 79 with osteosarcoma.

The chain is built from TRBV19 and TRBJ2-2; D is undetermined. In germline, CDR1 is LNHDA, CDR2 SQIVND (reference sequence). The CDR3 covers 15 residues. Trimming took 5 bases from V and 1 from J, leaving 11 bases between them. This CDR3 is CASSSLDGNTGELFF. CDR3 in DNA: TGTGCCAGTAGTTCCCTGGACGGGAACACCGGGGAGCTGTTTTTT.

The chain recombines TRBV6-6 with TRBJ2-1; 7 bases line up with TRBD1. Per the germline V gene, CDR1 is MNHNY and CDR2 is SVGAGI (reference sequence). This CDR3 region has 13 residues. Unmatched junction bases numbered 4, after V lost 6 bases and J lost 5 bases. The CDR3 sequence is CASRRTGNNEQFF. The DNA for the CDR3 is TGTGCCAGCAGACGGACAGGCAACAATGAGCAGTTCTTC.

The rearrangement uses TRBV7-9 and TRBJ2-2; no firm D call. The CDR3 covers 15 residues. Germline V lookup: CDR1 SEHNR, CDR2 FQNEAQ (reference sequence). V was clipped by 3 bases and J by 2 bases, with 10 bases between them. The CDR3 loop is CASSFVGSNTGELFF. The CDR3 region has the DNA TGTGCCAGCAGCTTTGTGGGCAGCAACACCGGGGAGCTGTTTTTT.

This clone was observed a single time. J is TRBJ1-3 and V is TRBV19; the D gene is possibly TRBD1 (6 bases). Germline CDR1 is LNHDA and CDR2 is SQIVND (reference sequence). The CDR3 totals 16 residues. V lost 4 bases, J lost 5 bases, and 18 bases lay in between. CDR3 sequence reads: CASSNRDTPRRNTIYF. The CDR3 coding sequence is TGTGCCAGTAGTAACCGGGACACTCCTAGGAGAAACACCATATATTTT.

The chain has TRBV30 and TRBJ2-7, with TRBD1 as a possible D gene (7 bases). This CDR3 comprises 15 residues. Per the germline V gene, CDR1 is GTSNPN and CDR2 is SVGIG (reference sequence). The ends were cut back, 0 bases at V and 2 bases at J, with 14 bases in the middle. This CDR3 is CAWSVRAGGTYEQYF. CDR3 nucleotides: TGTGCCTGGAGTGTAAGGGCAGGGGGGACCTACGAGCAGTACTTC.

The gene calls are TRBV6-1 and TRBJ1-4; 9 bases are shared with TRBD1. CDR3 length equals 15 residues. Germline V lookup: CDR1 MNHNS, CDR2 SASEGT. V dropped 4 bases and J dropped 7; count of bases not matched to a gene: 7. This CDR3 reads CASSARTGVGEKLFF. CDR3 nucleotides: TGTGCCAGCAGTGCTAGGACAGGGGTGGGTGAAAAACTGTTTTTT.

The chain has TRBV7-6 and TRBJ1-4, with D uncertain. CDR3 size: 14 residues. V gave up 1 base and J gave up 4 bases, with 7 bases separating them. The germline CDR1 and CDR2 sequences are SGHVS and FNYEAQ. CDR3 amino acids: CASSLGAVNEKLFF. The CDR3 DNA reads as TGTGCCAGCAGCTTAGGGGCCGTTAATGAAAAACTGTTTTTT.

The chain is built from TRBV6-1 and TRBJ2-1; D is unresolved. With 6 bases removed from V and 9 bases from J, the gap between germline ends came to 12 bases. CDR3 length: 12 amino acids. The V gene's germline CDR1 is MNHNS and CDR2 SASEGT. The CDR3 region is CASSYTVGEQFF. Written as DNA, the CDR3 is TGTGCCAGCAGCTACACTGTGGGTGAGCAGTTCTTC.

The V gene is TRBV27, the J gene TRBJ2-7, with D possibly TRBD2 on 7 matching bases. In germline, CDR1 is MNHEY, CDR2 SMNVEV (reference sequence). CDR3 length: 13 amino acids. Trimming stripped 4 bases from V and 2 bases from J, with 9 bases between. CDR3 coding DNA: TGTGCCAGCAGTTCCGGGGGGCCCTACGAGCAGTACTTC. Translating it yields CASSSGGPYEQYF.

The CDR3 reads CASNSAGEYTKAGQRPDF. CDR3 bases: TGTGCCAGCAACTCCGCCGGAGAGTACACAAAGGCGGGCCAACGTCCTGACTTC. The rearrangement links TRBV5-2 to TRBJ2-6; TRBD2 reflects the table's D call only, with no check against the DNA. TRBV5-2 corresponds to a pseudogene. CDR3 length: 18 amino acids.

The chain has TRBV27 and TRBJ1-5; 9 bases map to TRBD1. Germline CDR1 and CDR2: MNHEY and SMNVEV (reference sequence). V gave up 6 bases and J gave up 3 bases; unmatched junction bases: 3. CDR3 length: 14 amino acids. The CDR3 coding sequence is TGTGCCAGCAGAAGGGACAGGGACAATCAGCCCCAGCATTTT. Translating it yields CASRRDRDNQPQHF.

There are a few counts of this clone. The CDR3 is CASSHGLAGTTGELFF. CDR3 in DNA: TGTGCCAGCAGTCACGGACTAGCGGGGACCACCGGGGAGCTGTTTTTT. The gene calls are TRBV27 and TRBJ2-2, with 12 bases lining up with TRBD2. The CDR3 has 16 residues. Unmatched junction bases numbered 5, after V lost 5 bases and J lost 4 bases. CDR1 and CDR2 (germline): MNHEY, SMNVEV (reference sequence).

V usage is TRBV9 and J usage is TRBJ2-3; 15 nucleotides agree with TRBD2. The length of the CDR3 is 14 residues. V was clipped by 7 bases and J by 14 bases; unmatched bases: 11. Germline V gene sequence: CDR1 SGDLS, CDR2 YYNGEE. The CDR3 bases are TGTGCCAGCGCCACCGGGACTAGCGGGGGGAACCGGTATTTT. It codes for CASATGTSGGNRYF.

This chain joins TRBV5-4 and TRBJ2-2; D call uncertain. The CDR3 is 14 amino acids. CDR1 and CDR2 (germline): SGHNT, YYREEE (reference sequence). V was clipped by 4 bases and J by 3 bases, with 10 bases between them. The CDR3 sequence: CASSPKGDTGELFF. CDR3 DNA sequence: TGTGCCAGCAGCCCCAAGGGTGACACCGGGGAGCTGTTTTTT. Variable domain in full (rest from reference TRBV5-4 and TRBJ2-2): ETGVTQSPTHLIKTRGQQVTLRCSSQSGHNTVSWYQQALGQGPQFIFQYYREEENGRGNFPPRFSGLQFPNYSSELNVNALELDDSALYLCASSPKGDTGELFFGEGSRLTVL.

Relative to its sample, this clone is large. This chain connects TRBV13 to TRBJ2-7, with 9 bases that match TRBD1. The CDR3 consists of 15 residues. Germline loops: CDR1 PRHDT, CDR2 FYEKMQ (reference sequence). V dropped 7 bases and J dropped 3; count of bases not matched to a gene: 10. The CDR3 spells CASTPGTGTYYEQYF. CDR3 DNA: TGTGCCAGCACTCCCGGGACAGGGACCTACTACGAGCAGTACTTC.

The chain is built from TRBV12-5 and TRBJ2-7, with D hard to call. The CDR3 has 15 amino acids. CDR1 and CDR2 from the germline V gene are LGHNT and FRNRAP. Trimming shortened V by 1 base and J by 3 bases, and 13 bases separated the two germline ends. The chain's CDR3 is CASGLARSDLYEQYF. DNA of the CDR3: TGTGCTAGTGGTTTGGCACGAAGTGATCTCTACGAGCAGTACTTC.

The gene calls are TRBV9 and TRBJ2-5, with a possible D match to TRBD2 (7 bases). The germline V and J ends were trimmed by 2 bases and 1 base, with 12 bases remaining between them. Germline V lookup: CDR1 SGDLS, CDR2 YYNGEE. The CDR3 loop spans 15 amino acids. Here the CDR3 reads CASSVTGGLQETQYF. The CDR3 DNA sequence: TGTGCCAGCAGCGTGACGGGGGGCCTCCAAGAGACCCAGTACTTC.